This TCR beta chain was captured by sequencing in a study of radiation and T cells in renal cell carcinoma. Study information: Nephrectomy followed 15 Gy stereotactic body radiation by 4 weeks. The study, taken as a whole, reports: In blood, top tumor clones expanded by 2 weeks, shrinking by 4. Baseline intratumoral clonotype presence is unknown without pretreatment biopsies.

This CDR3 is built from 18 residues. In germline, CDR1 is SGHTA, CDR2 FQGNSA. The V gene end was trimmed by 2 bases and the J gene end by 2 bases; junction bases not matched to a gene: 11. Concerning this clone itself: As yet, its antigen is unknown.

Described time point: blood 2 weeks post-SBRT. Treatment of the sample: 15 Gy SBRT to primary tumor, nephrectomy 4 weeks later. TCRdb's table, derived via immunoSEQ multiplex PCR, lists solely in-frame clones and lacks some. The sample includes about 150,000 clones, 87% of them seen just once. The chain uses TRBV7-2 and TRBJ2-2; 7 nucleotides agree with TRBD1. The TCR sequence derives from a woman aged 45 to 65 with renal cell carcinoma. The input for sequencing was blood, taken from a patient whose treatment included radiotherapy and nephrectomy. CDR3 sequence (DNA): TGTGCCAGCAGCTTAAAGGGACAGAGCATTCCTAACACCGGGGAGCTGTTTTTT. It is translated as CASSLKGQSIPNTGELFF. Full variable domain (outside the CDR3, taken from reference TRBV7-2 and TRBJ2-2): GAGVSQSPSNKVTEKGKDVELRCDPISGHTALYWYRQSLGQGLEFLIYFQGNSAPDKSGLPSDRFSAERTGGSVSTLTIQRTQQEDSAVYLCASSLKGQSIPNTGELFFGEGSRLTVL.